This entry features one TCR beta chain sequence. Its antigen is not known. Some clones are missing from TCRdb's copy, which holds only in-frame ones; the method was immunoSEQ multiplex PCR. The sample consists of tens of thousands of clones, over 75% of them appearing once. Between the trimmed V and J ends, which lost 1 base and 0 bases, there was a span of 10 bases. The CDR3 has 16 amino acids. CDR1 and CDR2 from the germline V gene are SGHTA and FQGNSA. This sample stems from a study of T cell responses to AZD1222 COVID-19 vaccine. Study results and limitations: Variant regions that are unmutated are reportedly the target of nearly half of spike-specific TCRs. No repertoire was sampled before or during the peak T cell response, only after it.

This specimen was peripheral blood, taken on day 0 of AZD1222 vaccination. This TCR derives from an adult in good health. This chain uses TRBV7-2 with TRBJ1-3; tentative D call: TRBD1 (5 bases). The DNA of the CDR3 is TGTGCCAGCAGCTTAGGACAGCCTTTCTCTGGAAACACCATATATTTT. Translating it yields CASSLGQPFSGNTIYF.